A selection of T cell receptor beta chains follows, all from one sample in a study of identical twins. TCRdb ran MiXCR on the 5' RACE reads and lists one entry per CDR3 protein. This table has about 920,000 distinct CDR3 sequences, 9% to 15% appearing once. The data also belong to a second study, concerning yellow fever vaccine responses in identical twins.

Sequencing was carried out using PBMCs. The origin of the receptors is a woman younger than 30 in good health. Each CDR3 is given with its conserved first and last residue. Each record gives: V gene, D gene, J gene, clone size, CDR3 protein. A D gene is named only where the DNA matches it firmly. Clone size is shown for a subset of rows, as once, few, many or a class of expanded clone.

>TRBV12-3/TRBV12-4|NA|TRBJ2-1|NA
CASSLLGMGEQFF
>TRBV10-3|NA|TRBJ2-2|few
CAISDRPQTGELFF
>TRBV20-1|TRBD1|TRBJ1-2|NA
CSPAGDSYGYTF
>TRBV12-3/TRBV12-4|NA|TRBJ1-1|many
CASRAFSMNTEAFF
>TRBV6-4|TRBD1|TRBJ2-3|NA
CASSDATGATDTQYF
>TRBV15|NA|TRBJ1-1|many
CATSLDWGDEAFF
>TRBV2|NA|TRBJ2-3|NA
CASSEEKRVGDTQYF
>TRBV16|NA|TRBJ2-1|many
CASSQSLRGNEQFF
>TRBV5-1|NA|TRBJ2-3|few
CASSLLGAVADTQYF
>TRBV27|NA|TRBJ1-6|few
CASSKPPSSYNSPLHF
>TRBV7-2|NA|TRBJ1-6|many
CASSLTWATSPLHF
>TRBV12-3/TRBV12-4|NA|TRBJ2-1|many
CASNGLSYNEQFF
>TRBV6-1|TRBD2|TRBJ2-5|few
CASSRILSGGAGETQYF
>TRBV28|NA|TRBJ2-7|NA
CASSLSNDLPPPGDF
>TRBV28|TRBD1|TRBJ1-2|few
CASSTGQGLDGYTF
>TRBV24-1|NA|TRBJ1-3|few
CATSGGSGLRNTIYF
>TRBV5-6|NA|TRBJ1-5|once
CASSRRGSDQPQHF
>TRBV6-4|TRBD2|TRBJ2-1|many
CASSDSAGGGYNEQFF
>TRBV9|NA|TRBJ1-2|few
CASSAGVNYGYTF
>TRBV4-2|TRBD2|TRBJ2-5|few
CASSQAGTRIGETQYF
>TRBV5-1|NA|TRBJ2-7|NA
CASSLVYGGIAYEQYF
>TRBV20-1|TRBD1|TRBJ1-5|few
CSARGDREIQPQHF
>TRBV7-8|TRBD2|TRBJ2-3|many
CASSLAASGSTDTQYF
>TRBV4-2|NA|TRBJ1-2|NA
CASSQDRANYGYTF